This TCR beta chain was sequenced in a study of blood T cell repertoires in COVID-19 (dated by TCRdb to the early 2020s). Looking at the study overall: Collaborator samples came from the United States, Italy and Spain and covered acute and convalescent phases of COVID-19. The material from the prospective study consisted of cDNA or gDNA derived from T cells, B-cell-depleted T cells, or PBMCs. Subjects who had been exposed to COVID-19, were actively infected with it, or had recovered from it provided the deeply sampled blood TCRbeta repertoires that made up the dataset. Samples were obtained from the ongoing ImmuneRACE study (first 160 participants) and from 950 to 1,500 subjects provided by 6 global collaborators. Sample metadata almost always included a de-identified subject ID, COVID-19 status, age in years and sex. Where available, HLA class I and class II types were obtained from metadata supplied by the sample provider rather than from assay-based typing. A freely available public database, intended as a resource for researchers studying the immune response to SARS-CoV-2, is where the repertoires were released. Points the paper makes about the study in general: Clinical and demographic metadata were provided uncurated, with the amount varying by source and participant.

The immunoSEQ Assay, a bias-controlled multiplex PCR, was used to amplify TCRbeta CDR3 regions from genomic DNA. The study's own analysis went as follows. Nucleated cell counts per sample were estimated from amplification of reference gene primers within the assay. To quantify the absolute abundance of each unique TCRbeta CDR3 rearrangement, sequence reads were collapsed and filtered. For each sample, productive Simpson clonality was calculated as the square root of Simpson's diversity index across productive rearrangements. In its TCRdb copy, this immuneACCESS table keeps in-frame sequences only and misses some clones. Where compared with another copy, unresolved V genes explain less than half of these, and the others have no known cause. V, J and clone size are taken as reported in that table, and D and trimming were inferred from the DNA itself. The table for this sample lists 95,000 to 120,000 clones; more than 80% of them were counted only once. The top ten clonotypes cover roughly 4.4% of the sample.

Of note for this clone: Its specific antigen is unknown. No base-level quality is on record; no much larger clone is a single base apart.

Collaborating institutions collected whole blood in K2EDTA tubes following their own protocols. Collaborator samples were shipped for TCRbeta analysis as frozen whole blood, isolated PBMCs, or DNA extracted from either sample type. The trim is 0 bases for V and 3 bases for J, with a gap of 16 bases between the germline ends. Based on the germline V gene, the CDR1 and CDR2 sequences are KGHSH and LQKENI. The CDR3 contains 17 residues, cysteine and phenylalanine counted. Here the CDR3 DNA is all that survives: 51 bases in frame from base 1. Input material: peripheral blood. The chain is made from TRBV18 and TRBJ2-3, and perhaps TRBD2 as D gene, on 7 matching bases. The sequence was obtained from a woman aged 45-65 years with acute or convalescent COVID-19. The sequenced DNA is TGTGCCAGCTCACCACCTGGACTAGGGGGAAGGACAGATACGCAGTATTTT. Protein translation: CASSPPGLGGRTDTQYF.